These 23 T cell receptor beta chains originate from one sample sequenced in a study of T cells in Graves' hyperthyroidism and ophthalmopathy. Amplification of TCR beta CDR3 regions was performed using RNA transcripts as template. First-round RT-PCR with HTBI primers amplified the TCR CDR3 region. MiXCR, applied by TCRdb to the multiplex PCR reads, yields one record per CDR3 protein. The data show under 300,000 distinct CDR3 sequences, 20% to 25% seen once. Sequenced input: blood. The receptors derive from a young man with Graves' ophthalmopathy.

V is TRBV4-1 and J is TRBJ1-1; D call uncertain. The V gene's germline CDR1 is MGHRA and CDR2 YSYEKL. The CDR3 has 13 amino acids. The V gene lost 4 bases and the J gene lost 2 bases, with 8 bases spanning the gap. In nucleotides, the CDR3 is TGCGCCAGCAGCCGCCGGGGAAACACTGAAGCTTTCTTT. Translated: CASSRRGNTEAFF.

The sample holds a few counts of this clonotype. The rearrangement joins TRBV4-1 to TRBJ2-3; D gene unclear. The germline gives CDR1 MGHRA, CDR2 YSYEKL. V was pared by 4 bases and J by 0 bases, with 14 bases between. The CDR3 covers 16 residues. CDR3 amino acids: CASSPTLGRSTDTQYF. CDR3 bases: TGCGCCAGCAGCCCGACCCTCGGCAGGAGCACAGATACGCAGTATTTT.

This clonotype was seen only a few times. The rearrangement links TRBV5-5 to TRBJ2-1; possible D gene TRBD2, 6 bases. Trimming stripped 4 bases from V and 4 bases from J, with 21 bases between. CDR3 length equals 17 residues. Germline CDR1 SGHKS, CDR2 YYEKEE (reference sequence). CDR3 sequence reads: CASSPEGQGLGYNEQFF. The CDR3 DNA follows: TGTGCCAGCAGCCCGGAGGGCCAGGGCCTGGGATACAATGAGCAGTTCTTC. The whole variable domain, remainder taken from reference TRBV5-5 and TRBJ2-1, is DAGVTQSPTHLIKTRGQQVTLRCSPISGHKSVSWYQQVLGQGPQFIFQYYEKEERGRGNFPDRFSARQFPNYSSELNVNALLLGDSALYLCASSPEGQGLGYNEQFFGPGTRLTVL.

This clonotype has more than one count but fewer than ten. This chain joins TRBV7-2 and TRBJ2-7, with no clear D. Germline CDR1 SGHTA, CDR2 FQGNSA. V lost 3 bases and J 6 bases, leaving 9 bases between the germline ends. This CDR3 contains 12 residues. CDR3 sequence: CASSFPWGEQYF. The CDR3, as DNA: TGTGCCAGCAGCTTTCCTTGGGGCGAGCAGTACTTC.

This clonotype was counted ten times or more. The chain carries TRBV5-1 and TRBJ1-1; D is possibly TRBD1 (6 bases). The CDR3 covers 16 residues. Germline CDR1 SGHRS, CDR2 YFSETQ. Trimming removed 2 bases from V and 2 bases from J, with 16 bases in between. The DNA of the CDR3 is TGCGCCAGCAGCTTTGACAGGTTAACGAGAAACACTGAAGCTTTCTTT. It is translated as CASSFDRLTRNTEAFF.

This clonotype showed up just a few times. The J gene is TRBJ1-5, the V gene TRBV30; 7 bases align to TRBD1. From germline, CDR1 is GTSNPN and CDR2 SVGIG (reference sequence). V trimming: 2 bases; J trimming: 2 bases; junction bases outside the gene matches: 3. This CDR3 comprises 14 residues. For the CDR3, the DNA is TGTGCCTGGAGTACCGGACAGGGCAATCAGCCCCAGCATTTT. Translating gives CAWSTGQGNQPQHF.

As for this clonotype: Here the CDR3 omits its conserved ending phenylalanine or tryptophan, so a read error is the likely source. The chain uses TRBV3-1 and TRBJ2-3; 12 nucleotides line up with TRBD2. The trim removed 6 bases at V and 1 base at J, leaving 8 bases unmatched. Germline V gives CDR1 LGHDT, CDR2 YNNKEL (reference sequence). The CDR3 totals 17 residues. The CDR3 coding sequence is TGTGCCAGCAGTTGTCTAGCGGGAGGGTGGGGCACAGATACGCAGTATCTT. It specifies CASSCLAGGWGTDTQYL.

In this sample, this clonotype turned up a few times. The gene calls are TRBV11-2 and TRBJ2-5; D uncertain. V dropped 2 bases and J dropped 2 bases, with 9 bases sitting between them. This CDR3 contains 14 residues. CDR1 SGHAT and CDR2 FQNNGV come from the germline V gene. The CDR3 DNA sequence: TGTGCCAGCAGCTTAATGGGTAGACAAGAGACCCAGTACTTC. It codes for CASSLMGRQETQYF.

Here the CDR3 DNA reads TGCGCCAGCAGCCGCAGGGGGCGGGAGCTGGTTGAGACCCAGTACTTC. This encodes CASSRRGRELVETQYF. The chain links TRBV4-1 to TRBJ2-5, with D possibly matching TRBD1 (8 bases). The CDR3 has 16 amino acids. Trimming removed 4 bases at V and 5 bases at J, with 20 bases between. Germline assignment: CDR1 MGHRA and CDR2 YSYEKL.

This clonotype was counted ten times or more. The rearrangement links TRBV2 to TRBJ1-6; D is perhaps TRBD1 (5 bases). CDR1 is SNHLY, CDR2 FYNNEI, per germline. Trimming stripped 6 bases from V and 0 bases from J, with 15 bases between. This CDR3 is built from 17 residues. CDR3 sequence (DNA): TGTGCCAGCAGGTTCCCAACAGGCAGCTCCTATAATTCACCCCTCCACTTT. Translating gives CASRFPTGSSYNSPLHF.

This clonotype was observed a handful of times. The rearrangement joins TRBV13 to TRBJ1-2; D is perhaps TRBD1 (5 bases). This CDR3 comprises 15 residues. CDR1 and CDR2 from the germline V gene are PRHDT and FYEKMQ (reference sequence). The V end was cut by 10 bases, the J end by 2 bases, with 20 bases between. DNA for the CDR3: TGTGCCACGAATATACTATCCGGGGACAACTATGGCTACACCTTC. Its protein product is CATNILSGDNYGYTF.

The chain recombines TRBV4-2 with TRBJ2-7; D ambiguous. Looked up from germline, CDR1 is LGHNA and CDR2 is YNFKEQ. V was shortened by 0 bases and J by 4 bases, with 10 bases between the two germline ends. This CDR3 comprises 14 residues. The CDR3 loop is CASSQDLFAYEQYF. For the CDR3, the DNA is TGTGCCAGCAGCCAAGATCTTTTTGCTTACGAGCAGTACTTC.

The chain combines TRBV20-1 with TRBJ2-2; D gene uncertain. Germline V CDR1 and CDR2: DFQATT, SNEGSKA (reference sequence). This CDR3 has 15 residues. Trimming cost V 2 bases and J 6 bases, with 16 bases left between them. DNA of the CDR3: TGCAGTGCTAGACTAGAAGGAATGTGGTCCGGGGAGCTGTTTTTT. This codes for CSARLEGMWSGELFF.

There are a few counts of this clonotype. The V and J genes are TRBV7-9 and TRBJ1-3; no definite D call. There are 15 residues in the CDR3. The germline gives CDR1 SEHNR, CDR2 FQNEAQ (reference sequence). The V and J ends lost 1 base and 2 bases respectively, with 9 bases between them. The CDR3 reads CASSLVQNTGNTIYF. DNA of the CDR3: TGTGCCAGCAGCTTAGTTCAGAACACTGGAAACACCATATATTTT.

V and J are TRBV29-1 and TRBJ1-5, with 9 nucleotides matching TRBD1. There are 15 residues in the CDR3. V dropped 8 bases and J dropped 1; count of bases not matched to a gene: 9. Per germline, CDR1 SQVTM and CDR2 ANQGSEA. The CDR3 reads CSTSTGTGSNQPQHF. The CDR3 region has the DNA TGCAGCACGAGTACCGGGACAGGGAGCAATCAGCCCCAGCATTTT.

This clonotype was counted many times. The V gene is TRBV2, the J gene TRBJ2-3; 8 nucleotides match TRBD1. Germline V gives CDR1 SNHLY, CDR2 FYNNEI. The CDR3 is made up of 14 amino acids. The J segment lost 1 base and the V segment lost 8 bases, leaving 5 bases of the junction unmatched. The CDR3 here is CASVGQGGTDTQYF. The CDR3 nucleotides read TGTGCCAGCGTCGGACAGGGAGGCACAGATACGCAGTATTTT. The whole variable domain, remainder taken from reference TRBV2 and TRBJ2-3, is EPEVTQTPSHQVTQMGQEVILRCVPISNHLYFYWYRQILGQKVEFLVSFYNNEISEKSEIFDDQFSVERPDGSNFTLKIRSTKLEDSAMYFCASVGQGGTDTQYFGPGTRLTVL.

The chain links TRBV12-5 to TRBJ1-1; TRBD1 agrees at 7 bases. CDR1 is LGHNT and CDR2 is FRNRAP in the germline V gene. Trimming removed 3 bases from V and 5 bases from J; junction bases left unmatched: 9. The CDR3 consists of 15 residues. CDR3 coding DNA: TGTGCTAGTGGTTTTTTTCTAAGGGGGCCTACTGAAGCTTTCTTT. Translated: CASGFFLRGPTEAFF. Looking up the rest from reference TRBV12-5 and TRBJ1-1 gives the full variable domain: DARVTQTPRHKVTEMGQEVTMRCQPILGHNTVFWYRQTMMQGLELLAYFRNRAPLDDSGMPKDRFSAEMPDATLATLKIQPSEPRDSAVYFCASGFFLRGPTEAFFGQGTRLTVV.

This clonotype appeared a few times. The CDR3 DNA sequence: TGTGCCAGTCGTTGGGCTGATGGCACTGAAGCTTTCTTT. This sequence encodes CASRWADGTEAFF. The gene calls are TRBV6-1 and TRBJ1-1; D remains unclear. This CDR3 contains 13 residues. The V gene lost 9 bases and the J gene lost 4 bases, with 15 bases spanning the gap. From germline, CDR1 is MNHNS and CDR2 SASEGT.

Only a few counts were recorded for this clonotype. The CDR3 protein is CASSYRAVVETQYF. The DNA for the CDR3 is TGTGCCAGCAGTTACCGAGCGGTGGTAGAGACCCAGTACTTC. The chain links TRBV6-5 to TRBJ2-5, with D maybe TRBD2 (5 bases). The CDR3 runs 14 residues. Trimming took 2 bases from V and 4 from J, leaving 11 bases between them. Per germline, CDR1 MNHEY and CDR2 SVGAGI.

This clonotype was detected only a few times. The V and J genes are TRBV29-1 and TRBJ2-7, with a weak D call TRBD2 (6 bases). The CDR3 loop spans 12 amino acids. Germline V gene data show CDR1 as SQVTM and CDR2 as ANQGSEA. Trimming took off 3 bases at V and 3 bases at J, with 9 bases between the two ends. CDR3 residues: CSVEEGNYEQYF. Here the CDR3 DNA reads TGCAGCGTTGAGGAGGGGAACTACGAGCAGTACTTC.

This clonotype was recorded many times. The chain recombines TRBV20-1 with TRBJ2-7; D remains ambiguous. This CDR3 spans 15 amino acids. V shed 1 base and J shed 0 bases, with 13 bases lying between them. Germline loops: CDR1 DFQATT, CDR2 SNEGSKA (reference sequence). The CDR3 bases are TGCAGTGCTAGAGCAGGATGGCTTCCCTCCTACGAGCAGTACTTC. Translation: CSARAGWLPSYEQYF.

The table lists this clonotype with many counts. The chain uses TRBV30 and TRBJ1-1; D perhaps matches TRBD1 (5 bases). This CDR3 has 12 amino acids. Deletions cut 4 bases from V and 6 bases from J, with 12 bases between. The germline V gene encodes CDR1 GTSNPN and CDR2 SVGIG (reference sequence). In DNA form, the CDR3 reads TGTGCCTGGAATCGGCAGGGATCTGAAGCTTTCTTT. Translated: CAWNRQGSEAFF. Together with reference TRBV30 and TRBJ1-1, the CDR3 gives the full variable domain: SQTIHQWPATLVQPVGSPLSLECTVEGTSNPNLYWYRQAAGRGLQLLFYSVGIGQISSEVPQNLSASRPQDRQFILSSKKLLLSDSGFYLCAWNRQGSEAFFGQGTRLTVV.

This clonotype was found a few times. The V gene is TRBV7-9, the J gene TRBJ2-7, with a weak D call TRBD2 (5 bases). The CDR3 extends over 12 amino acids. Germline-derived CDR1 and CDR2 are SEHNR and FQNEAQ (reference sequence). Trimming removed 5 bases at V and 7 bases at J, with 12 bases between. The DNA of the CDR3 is TGTGCCAGCAGCACCCAGACGGGGGAGCAGTACTTC. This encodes CASSTQTGEQYF.